What follows is one T cell receptor (beta chain) and its context. V trimming: 8 bases; J trimming: 0 bases; junction bases outside the gene matches: 4. Germline V gene sequence: CDR1 LNHDA, CDR2 SQIVND (reference sequence). This CDR3 region has 14 residues. As originally analysed: Reference gene primer amplification in the assay estimated nucleated cell counts. Generated by immunoSEQ multiplex PCR, the TCRdb table keeps only in-frame clones and is missing some. V, J and clone size are taken as reported in that table, and D and trimming were inferred from the DNA itself. The sample carries 88,000 or so clones, about 84% recorded once. The data were obtained in a study of blood T cell repertoires in COVID-19. Looking at the study overall: COVID-19 samples from acute and convalescent phases originated in the United States, Italy and Spain. Sources were T cells, B-cell-depleted T cells, or PBMCs; the material itself was cDNA or gDNA.

The source material was peripheral blood. The V call is TRBV19, the J call TRBJ2-1, with 7 bases fitting TRBD1. The TCR comes from a man in his sixties with acute or convalescent COVID-19. The CDR3 DNA reads as TGTGCCAGTGGTACAGGGGACTCCTACAATGAGCAGTTCTTC. Its translation: CASGTGDSYNEQFF.